The 9 T cell receptor beta chains below all came from one sample that was sequenced in a study of blood T cell repertoires in COVID-19 (TCRdb year 2020). Receptors were amplified or captured by the immunoSEQ multiplex PCR assay. The clones in this table, taken by TCRdb from immuneACCESS, are in-frame only. Not every clone is retained; where verified, under half of the shortfall comes from an unresolved V gene, and the cause of the rest is unknown. The table for this sample lists 250,000 to 300,000 clones; 80% to 95% of them were counted only once. The ten largest clones capture about 1.1% of the sample. The specimen was PBMCs or T cells enriched from blood (not recorded which). Source of these receptors: a woman younger than 45 who had recovered from COVID-19.

The chain joins TRBV7-9 to TRBJ1-4; 7 nucleotides align to TRBD1. V dropped 5 bases and J dropped 5; count of bases not matched to a gene: 8. Germline V gene data show CDR1 as SEHNR and CDR2 as FQNEAQ (reference sequence). The CDR3 runs 15 residues. Here the CDR3 reads CASSTRQGSNEKLFF. DNA for the CDR3: TGTGCCAGCAGCACCAGACAGGGCTCCAATGAAAAACTGTTTTTT.

This clone was seen only once. The chain uses TRBV6-2 or TRBV6-3 and TRBJ2-2, with D unresolved. CDR1 and CDR2 (germline): MNHEY, SVGEGT. This CDR3 contains 13 residues. V lost 6 bases and J lost 3, with 8 bases in between. The CDR3 region has the DNA TGTGCCAGCAGCCACAGCTACACCGGGGAGCTGTTTTTT. Amino acid sequence: CASSHSYTGELFF.

The chain has TRBV7-8 and TRBJ1-3; D gene ambiguous. The CDR3 is made up of 13 amino acids. The germline V and J ends were trimmed by 2 bases and 4 bases, with 6 bases remaining between them. CDR1 and CDR2 (germline): SGHVS, FQNEAQ. CDR3: CASSLSVGNTIYF. DNA for the CDR3: TGTGCCAGCAGCTTATCTGTCGGAAACACCATATATTTT.

V usage is TRBV3-1 (or the pseudogene TRBV3-2) and J usage is TRBJ2-3, with D perhaps matching TRBD2 (6 bases). The germline CDR1 and CDR2 sequences are LGHDT and YNNKEL (reference sequence). V was pared by 0 bases and J by 2 bases, with 9 bases between. The CDR3 length is 15 residues. The CDR3 here is CASSQDTSYTDTQYF. The CDR3 coding sequence is TGTGCCAGCAGCCAAGACACTAGCTACACAGATACGCAGTATTTT.

The chain recombines TRBV10-1 with TRBJ2-1; 8 bases align to TRBD2. Trimming cost V 0 bases and J 0 bases; bases outside gene matches: 1. The CDR3 totals 16 residues. The germline gives CDR1 WNHNN, CDR2 SYGVQD (reference sequence). The CDR3 DNA sequence: TGCGCCAGCAGTGAGTCACTAGCGGTCTCCTACAATGAGCAGTTCTTC. Protein sequence: CASSESLAVSYNEQFF.

The rearrangement joins TRBV11-2 to TRBJ2-3, with TRBD2 as a possible D gene (6 bases). This CDR3 spans 18 amino acids. Germline CDR1 SGHAT, CDR2 FQNNGV. V was clipped by 5 bases and J by 1 base, with 22 bases between them. In nucleotides, the CDR3 is TGTGCCAGCAGCCCCTTCCCCGAAACTAGCATGGGCACAGATACGCAGTATTTT. It translates to CASSPFPETSMGTDTQYF.

The chain couples TRBV11-3 to TRBJ2-3, with 7 positions matching TRBD2. Looked up from germline, CDR1 is SGHNT and CDR2 is YENEEA. The CDR3 is made up of 15 amino acids. J gave up 3 bases and V 2 bases, and 5 bases lay outside the gene matches. CDR3 sequence (DNA): TGTGCCAGCAGCTTAAGTTGGGAGGGGACAGATACGCAGTATTTT. Protein product: CASSLSWEGTDTQYF. The full variable domain, completed using reference TRBV11-3 and TRBJ2-3, is EAGVVQSPRYKIIEKKQPVAFWCNPISGHNTLYWYLQNLGQGPELLIRYENEEAVDDSQLPKDRFSAERLKGVDSTLKIQPAELGDSAVYLCASSLSWEGTDTQYFGPGTRLTVL.

This clone came up a few times. The DNA of the CDR3 is TGTGCCAGCACCCGAGAGGTAAATCAGCCCCAGCATTTT. Translating gives CASTREVNQPQHF. The J gene is TRBJ1-5, the V gene TRBV6-5; D not certain. The CDR3 is made up of 13 amino acids. CDR1 MNHEY and CDR2 SVGAGI come from the germline V gene. The V end lost 7 bases, the J end lost 4 bases, and 11 bases lay between the germline ends.

This chain connects TRBV28 to TRBJ2-1, with 10 bases aligning to TRBD1. CDR3 size: 15 residues. The J segment lost 7 bases and the V segment lost 5 bases, leaving 8 bases of the junction unmatched. The germline V gene encodes CDR1 MDHEN and CDR2 SYDVKM. CDR3 DNA: TGTGCCAGCAGTGGGACAGGGGTTTTTGGAAATGAGCAGTTCTTC. Amino acids: CASSGTGVFGNEQFF.